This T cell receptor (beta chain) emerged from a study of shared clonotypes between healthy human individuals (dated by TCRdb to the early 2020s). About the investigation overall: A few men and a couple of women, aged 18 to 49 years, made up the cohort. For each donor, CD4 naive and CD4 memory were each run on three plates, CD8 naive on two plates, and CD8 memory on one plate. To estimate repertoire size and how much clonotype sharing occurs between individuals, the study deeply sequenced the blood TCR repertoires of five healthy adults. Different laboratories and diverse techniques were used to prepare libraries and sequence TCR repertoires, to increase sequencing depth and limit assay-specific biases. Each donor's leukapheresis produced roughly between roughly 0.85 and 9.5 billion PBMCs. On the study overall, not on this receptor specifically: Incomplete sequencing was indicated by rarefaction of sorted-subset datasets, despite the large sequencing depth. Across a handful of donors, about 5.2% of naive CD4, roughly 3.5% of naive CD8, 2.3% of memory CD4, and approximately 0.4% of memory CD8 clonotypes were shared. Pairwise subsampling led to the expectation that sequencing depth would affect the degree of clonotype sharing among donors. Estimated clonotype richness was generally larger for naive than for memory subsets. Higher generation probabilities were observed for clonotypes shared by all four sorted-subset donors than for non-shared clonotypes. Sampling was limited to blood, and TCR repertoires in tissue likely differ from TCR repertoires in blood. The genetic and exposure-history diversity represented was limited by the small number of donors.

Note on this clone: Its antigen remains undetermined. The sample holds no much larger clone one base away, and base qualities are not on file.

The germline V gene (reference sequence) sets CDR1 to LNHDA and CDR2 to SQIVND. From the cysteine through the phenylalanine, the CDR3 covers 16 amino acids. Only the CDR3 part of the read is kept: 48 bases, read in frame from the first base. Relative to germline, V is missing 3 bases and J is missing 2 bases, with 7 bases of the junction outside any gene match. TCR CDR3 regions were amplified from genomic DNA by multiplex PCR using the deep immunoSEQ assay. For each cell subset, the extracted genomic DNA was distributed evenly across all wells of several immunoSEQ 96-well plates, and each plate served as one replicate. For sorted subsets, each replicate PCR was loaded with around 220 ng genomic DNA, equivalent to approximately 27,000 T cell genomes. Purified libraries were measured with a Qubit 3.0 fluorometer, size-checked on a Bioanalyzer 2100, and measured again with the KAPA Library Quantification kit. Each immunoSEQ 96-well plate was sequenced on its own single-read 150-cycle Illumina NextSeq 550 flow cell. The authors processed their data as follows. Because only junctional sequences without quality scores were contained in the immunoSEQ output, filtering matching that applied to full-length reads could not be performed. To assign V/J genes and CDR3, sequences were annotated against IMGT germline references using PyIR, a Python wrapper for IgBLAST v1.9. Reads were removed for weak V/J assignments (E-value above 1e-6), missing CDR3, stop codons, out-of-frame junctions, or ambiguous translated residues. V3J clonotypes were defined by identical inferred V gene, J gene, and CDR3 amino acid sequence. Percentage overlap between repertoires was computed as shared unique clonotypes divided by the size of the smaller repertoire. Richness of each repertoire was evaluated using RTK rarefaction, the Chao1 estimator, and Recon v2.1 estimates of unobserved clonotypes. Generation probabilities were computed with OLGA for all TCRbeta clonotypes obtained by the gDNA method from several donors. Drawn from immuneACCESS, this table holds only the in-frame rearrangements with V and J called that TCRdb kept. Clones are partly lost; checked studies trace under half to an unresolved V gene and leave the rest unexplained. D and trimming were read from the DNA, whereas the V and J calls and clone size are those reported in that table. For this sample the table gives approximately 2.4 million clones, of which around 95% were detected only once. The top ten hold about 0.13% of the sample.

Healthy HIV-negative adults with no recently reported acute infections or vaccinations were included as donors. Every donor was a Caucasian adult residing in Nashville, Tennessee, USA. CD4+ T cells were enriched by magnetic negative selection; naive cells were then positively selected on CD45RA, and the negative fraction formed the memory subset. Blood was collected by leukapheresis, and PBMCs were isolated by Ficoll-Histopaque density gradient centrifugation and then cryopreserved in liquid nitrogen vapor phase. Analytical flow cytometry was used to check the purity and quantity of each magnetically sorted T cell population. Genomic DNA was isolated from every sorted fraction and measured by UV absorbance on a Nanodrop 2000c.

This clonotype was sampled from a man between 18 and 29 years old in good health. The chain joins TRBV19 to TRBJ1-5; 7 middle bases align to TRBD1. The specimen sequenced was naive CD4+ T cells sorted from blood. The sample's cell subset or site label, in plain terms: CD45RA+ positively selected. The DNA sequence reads TGTGCCAGTAGTATCTTAACAGGGGCGGGCAATCAGCCCCAGCATTTT. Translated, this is CASSILTGAGNQPQHF.